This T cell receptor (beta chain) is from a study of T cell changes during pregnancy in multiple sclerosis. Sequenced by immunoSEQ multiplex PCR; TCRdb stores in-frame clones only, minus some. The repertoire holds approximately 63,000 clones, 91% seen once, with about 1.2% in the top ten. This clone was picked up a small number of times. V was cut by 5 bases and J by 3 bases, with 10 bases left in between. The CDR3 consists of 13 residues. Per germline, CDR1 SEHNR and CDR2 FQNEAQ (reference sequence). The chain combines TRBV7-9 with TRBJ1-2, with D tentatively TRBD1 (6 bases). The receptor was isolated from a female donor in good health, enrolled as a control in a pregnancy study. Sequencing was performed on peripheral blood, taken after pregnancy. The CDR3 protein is CASSQGTYYGYTF. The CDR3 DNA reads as TGTGCCAGCAGCCAAGGGACATACTATGGCTACACCTTC.